These 29 T cell receptor beta chains were sequenced from one sample in a study of shared clonotypes between healthy human individuals. CD45RO negativity and positive selection for CCR7 defined naive CD8 cells, a population that excluded terminally differentiated effector memory CD45RA+ cells. Method: immunoSEQ multiplex PCR; TCRdb's copy keeps in-frame clones and lacks some. The table lists roughly 570,000 clones, 98% of them singletons. The material sequenced was naive CD8+ T cells sorted from blood. Receptors were obtained from a man in his thirties or forties in good health.

The V and J genes are TRBV4-1 and TRBJ2-7; D is possibly TRBD1 or TRBD2 (5 bases each). The V end was cut by 0 bases, the J end by 3 bases, with 15 bases between. The CDR3 runs to 16 residues. Germline V gene data show CDR1 as MGHRA and CDR2 as YSYEKL. The CDR3 reads CASSQEGGSGHYEQYF. The CDR3 DNA follows: TGCGCCAGCAGCCAAGAGGGCGGGTCAGGGCACTACGAGCAGTACTTC.

The chain employs TRBV5-1 and TRBJ2-7; 8 bases match TRBD1. V lost 1 base, J lost 4 bases, and 10 bases stayed unmatched. CDR3 length: 16 residues. CDR1 is SGHRS and CDR2 is YFSETQ in the germline V gene. CDR3 sequence reads: CASSLTRDRLVYEQYF. CDR3 bases: TGCGCCAGCAGCTTGACCCGGGACAGGTTGGTTTACGAGCAGTACTTC.

The chain combines TRBV7-8 with TRBJ2-5; a weak D match, TRBD1 (5 bases). Germline V CDR1 and CDR2: SGHVS, FQNEAQ. The V and J ends lost 5 bases and 4 bases respectively, with 17 bases between them. This CDR3 is built from 15 residues. The DNA for the CDR3 is TGTGCCAGCAGCACACAGGACACGGCGTTAGAGACCCAGTACTTC. It codes for CASSTQDTALETQYF.

This chain links TRBV2 with TRBJ2-1, with 12 bases that match TRBD2. CDR1 is SNHLY and CDR2 is FYNNEI in the germline V gene. The length of the CDR3 is 16 residues. V dropped 4 bases and J dropped 5; count of bases not matched to a gene: 6. The CDR3 DNA follows: TGTGCCAGCAGTGGCGGACTAGCGGGATGGAACAATGAGCAGTTCTTC. Its translation is CASSGGLAGWNNEQFF.

This chain connects TRBV27 to TRBJ2-1; 7 bases map to TRBD2. The CDR3 is 16 amino acids. J lost 2 bases, V lost 2 bases, and 6 bases had no gene match. Germline-derived CDR1 and CDR2 are MNHEY and SMNVEV (reference sequence). CDR3 bases: TGTGCCAGCAGTTTAGGGATAGCGGGTACCTACAATGAGCAGTTCTTC. Translated, it gives CASSLGIAGTYNEQFF.

The chain couples TRBV4-1 to TRBJ1-3; D possibly corresponds to TRBD1 (5 bases). Germline lookup yields CDR1 MGHRA and CDR2 YSYEKL. Trimming shortened V by 1 base and J by 9 bases, and 19 bases separated the two germline ends. The CDR3 totals 16 residues. CDR3 DNA sequence: TGCGCCAGCAGCCAAGTGGCAGGCTGGGTTAGGGGCACCATATATTTT. Its protein product is CASSQVAGWVRGTIYF.

The rearrangement joins TRBV9 to TRBJ2-1; possible D gene TRBD1, 7 bases. CDR1 SGDLS and CDR2 YYNGEE come from the germline V gene. Trimming stripped 7 bases from V and 6 bases from J, with 11 bases between. The CDR3 extends over 12 amino acids. The CDR3 spells CASSQGGNEQFF. The CDR3, as DNA: TGTGCCAGCTCCCAGGGGGGCAATGAGCAGTTCTTC.

This chain joins TRBV9 and TRBJ2-3; D perhaps matches TRBD1 (8 bases). The CDR3 loop spans 16 amino acids. Trimming stripped 3 bases from V and 3 bases from J, with 17 bases between. CDR1 SGDLS and CDR2 YYNGEE come from the germline V gene. The CDR3 nucleotides read TGTGCCAGCAGCGCCTGGACAGGGCGGGGGACAGATACGCAGTATTTT. This sequence encodes CASSAWTGRGTDTQYF.

The rearrangement links TRBV5-1 to TRBJ2-3, with 7 bases fitting TRBD2. The CDR3 consists of 16 residues. The V gene's germline CDR1 is SGHRS and CDR2 YFSETQ. The ends lost 0 bases at V and 2 bases at J; junction bases unmatched: 6. CDR3 bases: TGCGCCAGCAGCTTGGCCCCTAGCGGTTACACAGATACGCAGTATTTT. Amino acid sequence: CASSLAPSGYTDTQYF.

The chain links TRBV7-8 to TRBJ1-1; D gene ambiguous. CDR1 and CDR2 (germline): SGHVS, FQNEAQ. With 3 bases removed from V and 4 bases from J, the gap between germline ends came to 12 bases. The CDR3 is made up of 14 amino acids. CDR3 protein: CASSLFGRLTEAFF. For the CDR3, the DNA is TGTGCCAGCAGCTTGTTTGGGAGGCTCACTGAAGCTTTCTTT.

This chain connects TRBV5-1 to TRBJ2-7; 7 positions agree with TRBD2. Germline lookup yields CDR1 SGHRS and CDR2 YFSETQ. Germline trimming cut 0 bases from V and 5 bases from J; bases unmatched to any gene: 8. This CDR3 is built from 15 residues. Written as DNA, the CDR3 is TGCGCCAGCAGCTTGGTGGCGGGGGTGTTAGACGAGCAGTACTTC. It encodes CASSLVAGVLDEQYF.

In DNA form, the CDR3 reads TGCAGCGCAGTGCTGTACACCGGGACTAGGGAAGAGACCCAGTACTTC. Translated, it gives CSAVLYTGTREETQYF. The rearrangement joins TRBV29-1 to TRBJ2-5, with 8 bases that match TRBD2. V was pared by 7 bases and J by 3 bases, with 16 bases of the junction left unmatched. Germline loops: CDR1 SQVTM, CDR2 ANQGSEA. This CDR3 has 16 residues.

The chain uses TRBV2 and TRBJ2-1, with D perhaps TRBD2 (6 bases). The CDR3 is made up of 16 amino acids. CDR1 and CDR2 from the germline V gene are SNHLY and FYNNEI. V lost 6 bases and J 7 bases, leaving 22 bases between the germline ends. The CDR3 DNA follows: TGTGCCAGCAGCTCTAGCGATCAAAACCTACAGAATGAGCAGTTCTTC. Amino acids: CASSSSDQNLQNEQFF.

DNA for the CDR3: TGTGCCAGCAGTCCAGCGCCCTACGAGCAGTACTTC. Its protein is CASSPAPYEQYF. The chain combines TRBV2 with TRBJ2-7; D is unresolved. The CDR3 is 12 amino acids. V was shortened by 5 bases and J by 2 bases, with 7 bases between the two germline ends. Germline V gene sequence: CDR1 SNHLY, CDR2 FYNNEI.

The V gene is TRBV4-2, the J gene TRBJ2-7; no clear D. CDR3 length equals 13 residues. The V and J ends lost 5 bases and 3 bases respectively, with 11 bases between them. The V gene's germline CDR1 is LGHNA and CDR2 YNFKEQ. DNA for the CDR3: TGTGCCAGCAGCATAAACCCCCTCTACGAGCAGTACTTC. This translates into CASSINPLYEQYF.

The V call is TRBV11-2, the J call TRBJ2-5; no reliable D call. Trimming removed 3 bases from V and 5 bases from J, with 7 bases in between. The CDR3 sequence is 12 residues long. Per germline, CDR1 SGHAT and CDR2 FQNNGV. CDR3 amino acids: CASSFISETQYF. In DNA, the CDR3 is TGTGCCAGCAGCTTTATCTCCGAGACCCAGTACTTC.

The chain carries TRBV7-9 and TRBJ2-5; 10 bases fit TRBD1. V dropped 4 bases and J dropped 5; count of bases not matched to a gene: 7. The CDR3 is 15 residues long. The germline gives CDR1 SEHNR, CDR2 FQNEAQ (reference sequence). The CDR3 reads CASSSSDRGKETQYF. CDR3 nucleotide sequence: TGTGCCAGCAGCTCCTCGGACAGGGGGAAGGAGACCCAGTACTTC.

The J gene is TRBJ2-3, the V gene TRBV6-5; D unclear. The germline V and J ends were trimmed by 4 bases and 6 bases, with 17 bases remaining between them. The CDR3 is 15 amino acids. CDR1 and CDR2 (germline): MNHEY, SVGAGI. CDR3 sequence: CASSSLYGRRDTQYF. The CDR3 DNA reads as TGTGCCAGCAGTTCCCTCTACGGCCGACGGGATACGCAGTATTTT.

This rearrangement joins TRBV2 to TRBJ2-5; 10 bases are a match to TRBD1. Germline V gene sequence: CDR1 SNHLY, CDR2 FYNNEI. The CDR3 totals 14 residues. V lost 4 bases and J lost 5; bases outside the gene matches: 4. CDR3 bases: TGTGCCAGCAGTGGACAGGGGGCCTCGGAGACCCAGTACTTC. Encoded protein: CASSGQGASETQYF.

V gene TRBV27 combines with J gene TRBJ2-7; TRBD1 or TRBD2 may be the D gene (5 bases each). Trimming left V 6 bases short and J 6 bases short, with 15 bases between. The CDR3 totals 13 residues. Per germline, CDR1 MNHEY and CDR2 SMNVEV (reference sequence). CDR3 sequence reads: CASRRGSAGEQYF. CDR3 DNA sequence: TGTGCCAGCAGGAGGGGCTCAGCCGGCGAGCAGTACTTC.

V and J are TRBV6-1 and TRBJ1-4; D remains unclear. Per germline, CDR1 MNHNS and CDR2 SASEGT. The CDR3 sequence is 15 residues long. With 1 base removed from V and 6 bases from J, the gap between germline ends came to 12 bases. CDR3 DNA sequence: TGTGCCAGCAGTGAAGGGACCCTCCGTTATGAAAAACTGTTTTTT. It specifies CASSEGTLRYEKLFF.

V usage is TRBV9 and J usage is TRBJ2-3; TRBD2 is a possible D gene (5 bases). V dropped 0 bases and J dropped 2 bases, with 10 bases sitting between them. This CDR3 spans 15 amino acids. Germline values: CDR1 SGDLS, CDR2 YYNGEE. For the CDR3, the DNA is TGTGCCAGCAGCGTAGTGGGAGCGTACACAGATACGCAGTATTTT. Translation: CASSVVGAYTDTQYF.

V and J are TRBV9 and TRBJ1-2; D may be TRBD1 (6 bases). Germline CDR1 and CDR2: SGDLS and YYNGEE. The CDR3 runs to 15 residues. V lost 0 bases to trimming and J lost 4 bases, with 13 bases between them. Here the CDR3 reads CASSVAQTGSYGYTF. Here the CDR3 DNA reads TGTGCCAGCAGCGTAGCTCAAACAGGGTCCTATGGCTACACCTTC.

The chain recombines TRBV27 with TRBJ2-2; 7 positions match TRBD2. The CDR3 length is 18 residues. From germline, CDR1 is MNHEY and CDR2 SMNVEV (reference sequence). J was trimmed by 0 bases and V by 1 base; bases with no gene match: 8. CDR3 in DNA: TGTGCCAGCAGTTTATGGGCTAGCGGACCCGCGAACACCGGGGAGCTGTTTTTT. This codes for CASSLWASGPANTGELFF.

The J gene is TRBJ2-5, the V gene TRBV29-1; no definite D call. The CDR3 is 13 amino acids. Germline assignment: CDR1 SQVTM and CDR2 ANQGSEA. V was cut by 2 bases and J by 0 bases, with 7 bases left in between. The CDR3 loop reads CSVETPNQETQYF. The CDR3 DNA sequence: TGCAGCGTTGAAACACCCAACCAAGAGACCCAGTACTTC.

The chain couples TRBV7-9 to TRBJ2-7; 11 nucleotides match TRBD2. V dropped 1 base and J dropped 7; count of bases not matched to a gene: 18. This CDR3 region has 19 residues. Germline V gene sequence: CDR1 SEHNR, CDR2 FQNEAQ (reference sequence). The CDR3 DNA follows: TGTGCCAGCAGCTTAGGTTTGGGACTAGCGGAATCTTTGCGGGGTGAGCAGTACTTC. Translation gives CASSLGLGLAESLRGEQYF.

The chain employs TRBV4-1 and TRBJ2-7; D possibly corresponds to TRBD2 (6 bases). The CDR3 runs 15 residues. The V gene's germline CDR1 is MGHRA and CDR2 YSYEKL. Deletions cut 1 base from V and 0 bases from J, with 10 bases between. CDR3 nucleotides: TGCGCCAGCAGCCAAGGTGGCGGGGACTCCTACGAGCAGTACTTC. Its translation is CASSQGGGDSYEQYF.

J is TRBJ2-7 and V is TRBV29-1; 14 bases agree with TRBD2. CDR3 size: 14 residues. V trimming: 5 bases; J trimming: 3 bases; junction bases outside the gene matches: 3. Germline CDR1 is SQVTM and CDR2 is ANQGSEA. The CDR3 DNA reads TGCAGCGTTAGACTAGCGGGAGGGGTCTACGAGCAGTACTTC. Its protein is CSVRLAGGVYEQYF.

The V gene is TRBV4-1, the J gene TRBJ1-5; D ambiguous. CDR3 length equals 14 residues. V gave up 1 base and J gave up 2 bases, with 6 bases separating them. Germline CDR1 and CDR2: MGHRA and YSYEKL. The CDR3 spells CASSQGWGNQPQHF. For the CDR3, the DNA is TGCGCCAGCAGCCAAGGATGGGGCAATCAGCCCCAGCATTTT.